This passage covers 21 T cell receptor beta chains from one sample sequenced in a study of neurological immune-mediated disorders. MiXCR, run by TCRdb on the 5' RACE reads, gives a single entry per CDR3 protein. The data contain 50,000 to 85,000 distinct CDR3 sequences, approximately 5.2% of them seen just once; the ten biggest clones take up 2.5% to 3%. Sequencing was performed on PBMCs. The origin of the receptors is a woman between 25 and 40 years old with multiple sclerosis.

Many counts were recorded for this clonotype. The chain is built from TRBV12-3 or TRBV12-4 and TRBJ2-7; a possible D gene is TRBD1 (6 bases). This CDR3 comprises 14 residues. Trimming pared 7 bases from V and 6 bases from J, leaving 19 bases between. CDR3 nucleotide sequence: TGTGCCAGCACAGACCAGGGGTTAGTCCGCGAGCAGTACTTC. It is translated as CASTDQGLVREQYF.

This clonotype has ten or more counts. This chain links TRBV2 with TRBJ2-3, with D possibly being TRBD2 (5 bases). From germline, CDR1 is SNHLY and CDR2 FYNNEI. CDR3 length equals 15 residues. V was trimmed by 0 bases and J by 5 bases, leaving 12 bases between them. The CDR3 DNA sequence: TGTGCCAGCAGTGAAGCGGCGCTAGCTGGAGATACGCAGTATTTT. Encoded protein: CASSEAALAGDTQYF.

Ten or more counts support this clonotype. J is TRBJ2-5 and V is TRBV14; D ambiguous. CDR1 SGHDN and CDR2 FVKESK come from the germline V gene. CDR3 length equals 12 residues. Trimming cost V 4 bases and J 0 bases, with 3 bases left between them. This chain's CDR3 is CASSPYQETQYF. The CDR3 region has the DNA TGTGCCAGCAGCCCCTACCAAGAGACCCAGTACTTC.

CDR3 sequence reads: CSASFGLAGSYNEQFF. CDR3 nucleotide sequence: TGCAGTGCTAGTTTTGGACTAGCGGGCAGCTACAATGAGCAGTTCTTC. V and J are TRBV20-1 and TRBJ2-1, with 11 nucleotides matching TRBD2. The CDR3 extends over 16 amino acids. With V trimmed by 3 bases and J by 3 bases, 7 bases remained unmatched. From germline, CDR1 is DFQATT and CDR2 SNEGSKA (reference sequence).

There are many counts of this clonotype. The rearrangement links TRBV7-9 to TRBJ2-2; no clear D gene. This CDR3 region has 14 residues. V dropped 2 bases and J dropped 4 bases, with 8 bases sitting between them. Germline CDR1 is SEHNR and CDR2 is FQNEAQ (reference sequence). The CDR3 reads CASSLPQTTGELFF. DNA of the CDR3: TGTGCCAGCAGCTTACCACAGACCACCGGGGAGCTGTTTTTT. The full variable domain, with the rest looked up from reference TRBV7-9 and TRBJ2-2, is DTGVSQNPRHKITKRGQNVTFRCDPISEHNRLYWYRQTLGQGPEFLTYFQNEAQLEKSRLLSDRFSAERPKGSFSTLEIQRTEQGDSAMYLCASSLPQTTGELFFGEGSRLTVL.

Only a few counts were recorded for this clonotype. The chain has TRBV5-5 and TRBJ2-7; possible D gene TRBD1, 5 bases. CDR1 is SGHKS and CDR2 is YYEKEE in the germline V gene (reference sequence). V lost 3 bases and J 7 bases, leaving 11 bases between the germline ends. This CDR3 spans 12 amino acids. CDR3 DNA sequence: TGTGCCAGCAGCTCAGGGTTTGGTGAGCAGTACTTC. This encodes CASSSGFGEQYF.

Many counts were recorded for this clonotype. The CDR3 loop is CSASSTLAGGPDEQFF. DNA for the CDR3: TGCAGTGCTAGTTCGACACTAGCGGGGGGGCCGGATGAGCAGTTCTTC. The chain couples TRBV20-1 to TRBJ2-1; TRBD2 matches at 13 bases. CDR3 length: 16 residues. J was trimmed by 8 bases and V by 3 bases; bases with no gene match: 10. Per the germline V gene, CDR1 is DFQATT and CDR2 is SNEGSKA (reference sequence).

This clonotype was detected ten times or more. This rearrangement joins TRBV5-1 to TRBJ2-3; D is possibly TRBD2 (5 bases). Germline loops: CDR1 SGHRS, CDR2 YFSETQ. This CDR3 is 16 amino acids long. Trimming pared 0 bases from V and 1 base from J, leaving 12 bases between. The CDR3 loop reads CASSLALGVGTDTQYF. In nucleotides, the CDR3 is TGCGCCAGCAGCTTGGCCCTGGGAGTAGGCACAGATACGCAGTATTTT.

This clonotype was counted ten times or more. The chain links TRBV5-5 to TRBJ2-5, with 9 bases aligning to TRBD1. V trimming: 7 bases; J trimming: 5 bases; junction bases outside the gene matches: 9. This CDR3 comprises 14 residues. CDR1 SGHKS and CDR2 YYEKEE come from the germline V gene (reference sequence). The CDR3 bases are TGTGCCAGCGTAAAACAGGGGGCCTTGGAGACCCAGTACTTC. Translated, it gives CASVKQGALETQYF.

This clonotype was observed at least ten times. This chain uses TRBV5-6 with TRBJ2-1; tentative D call: TRBD1 (6 bases). The V and J ends lost 4 bases and 5 bases respectively, with 13 bases between them. Per the germline V gene, CDR1 is SGHDT and CDR2 is YYEEEE. The length of the CDR3 is 14 residues. The CDR3 region is CASSTRTENNEQFF. The CDR3 coding sequence is TGTGCCAGCAGCACCCGGACAGAGAACAATGAGCAGTTCTTC.

The sample holds many counts of this clonotype. This chain links TRBV10-3 with TRBJ1-4, with D possibly TRBD1 on 6 matching bases. The germline V gene encodes CDR1 ENHRY and CDR2 SYGVKD. The ends were cut back, 3 bases at V and 3 bases at J, with 17 bases in the middle. This CDR3 contains 17 residues. Here the CDR3 DNA reads TGTGCCATCAGTGAAAGTCAGGGGACGGCGGCTAATGAAAAACTGTTTTTT. Translating gives CAISESQGTAANEKLFF.

This chain joins TRBV20-1 and TRBJ2-7; 8 bases are shared with TRBD2. From germline, CDR1 is DFQATT and CDR2 SNEGSKA (reference sequence). Losses at the gene ends were 0 bases for V and 3 bases for J; bases not matched to a gene: 7. This CDR3 contains 15 residues. Here the CDR3 DNA reads TGCAGTGCTAGAGAAATAGCGGGGATACTCTACGAGCAGTACTTC. Translated, it gives CSAREIAGILYEQYF.

This clonotype was seen only a few times. The rearrangement joins TRBV5-5 to TRBJ2-3, with D tentatively TRBD1 (5 bases). This CDR3 region has 15 residues. In germline, CDR1 is SGHKS, CDR2 YYEKEE (reference sequence). Trimming stripped 4 bases from V and 2 bases from J, with 14 bases between. The CDR3 DNA follows: TGTGCCAGCAGCCCTGGCGGACAAATCACAGATACGCAGTATTTT. Amino acids: CASSPGGQITDTQYF.

This chain links TRBV20-1 with TRBJ2-5, with D possibly TRBD2 on 7 matching bases. This CDR3 has 13 residues. Germline CDR1 is DFQATT and CDR2 is SNEGSKA (reference sequence). The germline V and J ends were trimmed by 4 bases and 5 bases, with 14 bases remaining between them. The CDR3 here is CSAMRGGAETQYF. CDR3 in DNA: TGCAGTGCTATGAGGGGGGGCGCGGAGACCCAGTACTTC.

Ten or more counts support this clonotype. The chain has TRBV12-3 or TRBV12-4 and TRBJ1-3; D ambiguous. Between the trimmed V and J ends, which lost 7 bases and 4 bases, there was a span of 11 bases. This CDR3 is 13 amino acids long. CDR3 DNA sequence: TGTGCCAGCACCCCCCGAGTAGGAAACACCATATATTTT. It is translated as CASTPRVGNTIYF.

This chain uses TRBV7-2 with TRBJ2-3; 8 nucleotides match TRBD2. Germline V gene lookup returns CDR1 SGHTA and CDR2 FQGNSA. V gave up 5 bases and J gave up 0 bases; unmatched junction bases: 7. The CDR3 runs to 16 residues. In DNA form, the CDR3 reads TGTGCCAGCAGCCCAGCGGGGGCCCGAAGCACAGATACGCAGTATTTT. Translating it yields CASSPAGARSTDTQYF. Drawing the rest from reference TRBV7-2 and TRBJ2-3, the complete variable domain is GAGVSQSPSNKVTEKGKDVELRCDPISGHTALYWYRQSLGQGLEFLIYFQGNSAPDKSGLPSDRFSAERTGGSVSTLTIQRTQQEDSAVYLCASSPAGARSTDTQYFGPGTRLTVL.

Remarks on this clonotype: The junction differs from germline at one of its ends, possibly a read error. The gene calls are TRBV6-2 or TRBV6-3 and TRBJ1-5; 8 bases line up with TRBD1. CDR1 MNHEY and CDR2 SVGEGT come from the germline V gene. CDR3 length: 16 amino acids. This CDR3 reads CASSYSSRGLGQPQNF. The CDR3 DNA follows: TGTGCCAGCAGTTACTCGAGCAGGGGGCTCGGTCAGCCCCAGAATTTT.

At least ten counts were recorded for this clonotype. The chain joins TRBV7-9 to TRBJ2-7, with D possibly being TRBD2 (5 bases). The CDR3 sequence is 12 residues long. Deletions cut 6 bases from V and 2 bases from J, with 8 bases between. Germline V gene lookup returns CDR1 SEHNR and CDR2 FQNEAQ (reference sequence). The CDR3 protein is CASRSGTYEQYF. CDR3 DNA sequence: TGTGCCAGCAGGTCCGGGACCTACGAGCAGTACTTC.

Ten or more counts support this clonotype. The V gene is TRBV12-3 or TRBV12-4, the J gene TRBJ1-5; D not resolved. The CDR3 is 16 residues long. Trimming shortened V by 6 bases and J by 3 bases, and 18 bases separated the two germline ends. CDR3 residues: CASSPTSWPSNQPQHF. The CDR3 nucleotides read TGTGCCAGCAGCCCTACTTCGTGGCCCTCCAATCAGCCCCAGCATTTT.

This rearrangement joins TRBV11-2 to TRBJ1-6; D ambiguous. This CDR3 has 17 residues. V dropped 5 bases and J dropped 9 bases, with 23 bases sitting between them. CDR1 is SGHAT and CDR2 is FQNNGV in the germline V gene. The CDR3 region is CASSASATARTASPLHF. The CDR3 nucleotides read TGTGCCAGCAGCGCGAGCGCGACGGCGCGAACCGCTTCACCCCTCCACTTT.

This clonotype was counted a few times. The rearrangement joins TRBV20-1 to TRBJ1-1, with a weak D call TRBD1 (5 bases). Looked up from germline, CDR1 is DFQATT and CDR2 is SNEGSKA (reference sequence). V lost 5 bases to trimming and J lost 6 bases, with 13 bases between them. CDR3 length equals 12 residues. The CDR3: CSAPAQGAEAFF. The CDR3 nucleotides read TGCAGTGCTCCCGCCCAGGGCGCTGAAGCTTTCTTT.